This passage covers 10 T cell receptor beta chains from one sample sequenced in a study of PD-L1 blockade in urothelial cancer. TCRdb's copy holds only in-frame clones and misses some; the assay was immunoSEQ multiplex PCR. The sample comprises tens of thousands of clones, 70% to 85% of which are singletons, and 3% to 4% rests with the top ten. The specimen comprised PBMCs, sampled around atezolizumab (anti-PD-L1) treatment. The receptors originated from a man between 65 and 85 years old with urothelial cancer.

J is TRBJ2-1 and V is TRBV4-1; 9 positions match TRBD1. This CDR3 contains 15 residues. Germline CDR1 and CDR2: MGHRA and YSYEKL. Trimming took 4 bases from V and 3 from J; bases not matched to a gene: 4. The CDR3 loop is CASSRRQGDYNEQFF. In DNA, the CDR3 is TGCGCCAGCAGCCGGAGACAGGGGGACTACAATGAGCAGTTCTTC.

V and J are TRBV28 and TRBJ1-2, with D possibly being TRBD1 (5 bases). Germline lookup yields CDR1 MDHEN and CDR2 SYDVKM. The CDR3 runs 15 residues. V lost 1 base and J 4 bases, leaving 13 bases between the germline ends. CDR3 nucleotides: TGTGCCAGCAGTTTATCCGGGGAGGGGACCTATGGCTACACCTTC. This gives the protein CASSLSGEGTYGYTF.

The chain uses TRBV5-1 and TRBJ2-3; D may be TRBD2 (6 bases). Trimming left V 2 bases short and J 1 base short, with 14 bases between. The CDR3 covers 16 residues. The germline CDR1 and CDR2 sequences are SGHRS and YFSETQ. As DNA, the CDR3 is TGCGCCAGCAGCTTTGGGTCTAGCGTCGGCACAGATACGCAGTATTTT. Protein: CASSFGSSVGTDTQYF.

The CDR3 spells CASSFLAGTAYEQYF. CDR3 coding DNA: TGTGCCAGCAGCTTTTTGGCCGGGACAGCCTACGAGCAGTACTTC. The J gene is TRBJ2-7, the V gene TRBV7-2; 7 positions agree with TRBD1. CDR3 length equals 15 residues. After removal of 3 bases from V and 2 bases from J, the junction contained 7 bases not matched to a gene. Germline CDR1 is SGHTA and CDR2 is FQGNSA.

The V call is TRBV28, the J call TRBJ1-2; unclear D gene. Per germline, CDR1 MDHEN and CDR2 SYDVKM. Trimming stripped 7 bases from V and 3 bases from J, with 6 bases between. The CDR3 extends over 11 amino acids. The CDR3 region has the DNA TGTGCCAGCACGCAGTACTATGGCTACACCTTC. Encoded protein: CASTQYYGYTF.

The V gene is TRBV28, the J gene TRBJ2-3; 12 positions agree with TRBD1. The CDR3 is 16 residues long. Germline assignment: CDR1 MDHEN and CDR2 SYDVKM. The trim removed 6 bases at V and 7 bases at J, leaving 11 bases unmatched. Here the CDR3 reads CASRTHPGTGGNTQYF. The DNA for the CDR3 is TGTGCCAGCAGGACACACCCCGGGACAGGGGGCAATACGCAGTATTTT.

This clone has only a few counts. This chain links TRBV7-3 with TRBJ2-1; D might be TRBD2 (6 bases). This CDR3 is 15 amino acids long. Trimming removed 2 bases from V and 2 bases from J, with 10 bases in between. Germline V CDR1 and CDR2: SGHTA, FQGTGA. The CDR3 DNA reads as TGTGCCAGCAGCTTAGGAGGGCCTCCCTACAATGAGCAGTTCTTC. It yields the protein CASSLGGPPYNEQFF.

The rearrangement uses TRBV27 and TRBJ2-1, with 16 bases fitting TRBD2. The germline V gene encodes CDR1 MNHEY and CDR2 SMNVEV (reference sequence). The CDR3 is made up of 18 amino acids. V was clipped by 2 bases and J by 9 bases; unmatched bases: 10. The CDR3 DNA reads TGTGCCAGCAGTTTACTCGCGGGACTAGCGGGAGGGACGGGTGAGCAGTTCTTC. This gives the protein CASSLLAGLAGGTGEQFF.

The chain carries TRBV7-8 and TRBJ2-1; D unclear. The CDR3 runs to 13 residues. CDR1 is SGHVS and CDR2 is FQNEAQ in the germline V gene. The V gene lost 5 bases and the J gene lost 8 bases, with 13 bases spanning the gap. This CDR3 is CASSPWLSDEQFF. The CDR3, as DNA: TGTGCCAGCAGCCCATGGTTAAGCGATGAGCAGTTCTTC. The whole variable domain, remainder taken from reference TRBV7-8 and TRBJ2-1, is GAGVSQSPRYKVAKRGQDVALRCDPISGHVSLFWYQQALGQGPEFLTYFQNEAQLDKSGLPSDRFFAERPEGSVSTLKIQRTQQEDSAVYLCASSPWLSDEQFFGPGTRLTVL.

The chain carries TRBV7-9 and TRBJ1-1; tentatively, D is TRBD1 (6 bases). The ends were cut back, 5 bases at V and 2 bases at J, with 12 bases in the middle. Germline V gene data show CDR1 as SEHNR and CDR2 as FQNEAQ (reference sequence). This CDR3 has 14 amino acids. This CDR3 reads CASSRPGTNTEAFF. DNA for the CDR3: TGTGCCAGCAGCCGTCCCGGGACAAACACTGAAGCTTTCTTT.